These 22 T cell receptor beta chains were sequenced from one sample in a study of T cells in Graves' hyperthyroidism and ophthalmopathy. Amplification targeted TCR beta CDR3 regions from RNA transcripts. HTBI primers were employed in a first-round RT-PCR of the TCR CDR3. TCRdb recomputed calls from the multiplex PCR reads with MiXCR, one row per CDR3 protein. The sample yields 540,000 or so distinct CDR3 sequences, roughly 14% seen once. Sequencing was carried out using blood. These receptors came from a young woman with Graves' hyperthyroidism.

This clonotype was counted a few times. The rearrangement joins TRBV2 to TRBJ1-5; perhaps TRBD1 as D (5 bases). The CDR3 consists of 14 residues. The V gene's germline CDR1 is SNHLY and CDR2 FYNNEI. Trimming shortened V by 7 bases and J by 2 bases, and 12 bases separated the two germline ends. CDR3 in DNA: TGTGCCAGCACCACAGGAGGTGGCAATCAGCCCCAGCATTTT. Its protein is CASTTGGGNQPQHF.

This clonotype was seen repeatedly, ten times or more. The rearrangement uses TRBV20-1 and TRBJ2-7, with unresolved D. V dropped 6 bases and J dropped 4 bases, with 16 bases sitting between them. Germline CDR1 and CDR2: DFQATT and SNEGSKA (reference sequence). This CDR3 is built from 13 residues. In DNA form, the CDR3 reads TGCAGTGCCCACTCGCTTACGGCTTACGAGCAGTACTTC. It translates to CSAHSLTAYEQYF.

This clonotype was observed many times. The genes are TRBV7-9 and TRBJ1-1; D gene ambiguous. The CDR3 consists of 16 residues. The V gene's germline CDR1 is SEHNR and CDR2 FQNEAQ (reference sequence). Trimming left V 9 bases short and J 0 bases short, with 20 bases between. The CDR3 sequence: CASKERQASMNTEAFF. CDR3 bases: TGTGCCAGTAAAGAGAGGCAGGCGTCCATGAACACTGAAGCTTTCTTT. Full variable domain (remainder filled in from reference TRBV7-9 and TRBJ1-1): DTGVSQNPRHKITKRGQNVTFRCDPISEHNRLYWYRQTLGQGPEFLTYFQNEAQLEKSRLLSDRFSAERPKGSFSTLEIQRTEQGDSAMYLCASKERQASMNTEAFFGQGTRLTVV.

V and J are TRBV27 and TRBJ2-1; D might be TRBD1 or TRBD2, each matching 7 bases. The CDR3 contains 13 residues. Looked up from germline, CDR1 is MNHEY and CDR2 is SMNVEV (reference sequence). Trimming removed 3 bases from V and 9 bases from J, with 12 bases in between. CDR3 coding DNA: TGTGCCAGCAGTTTGACAGGGAGGGGTGAGCAGTTCTTC. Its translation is CASSLTGRGEQFF.

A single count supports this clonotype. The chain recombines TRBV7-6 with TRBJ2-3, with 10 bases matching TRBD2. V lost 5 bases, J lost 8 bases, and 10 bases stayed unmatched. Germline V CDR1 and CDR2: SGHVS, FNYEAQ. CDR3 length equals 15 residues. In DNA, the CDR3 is TGTGCCAGCAGCACCGGACTAGCGGATGTCCGTACGCAGTATTTT. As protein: CASSTGLADVRTQYF.

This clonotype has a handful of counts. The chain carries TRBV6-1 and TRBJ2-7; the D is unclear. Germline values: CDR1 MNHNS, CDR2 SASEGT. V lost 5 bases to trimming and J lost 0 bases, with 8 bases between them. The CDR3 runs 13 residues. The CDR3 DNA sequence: TGTGCCAGCAGTTCCGAAAGCTCCTACGAGCAGTACTTC. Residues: CASSSESSYEQYF.

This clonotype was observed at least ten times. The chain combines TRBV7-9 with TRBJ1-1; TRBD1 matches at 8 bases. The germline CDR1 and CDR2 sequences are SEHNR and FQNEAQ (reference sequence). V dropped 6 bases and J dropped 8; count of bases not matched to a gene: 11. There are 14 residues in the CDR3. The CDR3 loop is CASSPETGAKEAFF. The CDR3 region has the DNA TGTGCCAGCAGTCCCGAGACAGGGGCCAAAGAAGCTTTCTTT.

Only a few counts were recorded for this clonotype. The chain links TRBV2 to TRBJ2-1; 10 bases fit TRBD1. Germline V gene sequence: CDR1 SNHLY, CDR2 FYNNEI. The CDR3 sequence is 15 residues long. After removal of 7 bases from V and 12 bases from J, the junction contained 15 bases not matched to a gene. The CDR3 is CASNPTGGRGGGQFF. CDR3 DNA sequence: TGTGCCAGCAACCCGACAGGGGGCAGGGGGGGGGGGCAGTTCTTC.

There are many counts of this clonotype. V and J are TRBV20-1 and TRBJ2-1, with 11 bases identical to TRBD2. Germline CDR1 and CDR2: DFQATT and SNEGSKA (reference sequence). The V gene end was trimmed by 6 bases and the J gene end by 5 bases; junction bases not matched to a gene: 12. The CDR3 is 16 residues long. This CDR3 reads CSAHRRTSGRNNEQFF. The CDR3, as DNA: TGCAGTGCCCACCGAAGGACTAGCGGGCGTAACAATGAGCAGTTCTTC.

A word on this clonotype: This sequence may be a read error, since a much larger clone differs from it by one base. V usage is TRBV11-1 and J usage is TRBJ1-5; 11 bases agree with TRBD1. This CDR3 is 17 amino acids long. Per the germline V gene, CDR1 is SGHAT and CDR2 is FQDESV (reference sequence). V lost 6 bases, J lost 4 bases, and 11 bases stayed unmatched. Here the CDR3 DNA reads TGTGCCAGCAGTGACTGGACAGGGGGCTACCTAAATCAGCCCCAGCATTTT. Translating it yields CASSDWTGGYLNQPQHF.

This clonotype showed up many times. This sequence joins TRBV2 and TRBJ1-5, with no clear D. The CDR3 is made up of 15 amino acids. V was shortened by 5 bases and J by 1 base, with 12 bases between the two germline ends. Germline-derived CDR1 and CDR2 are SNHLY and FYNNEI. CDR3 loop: CASSITRNSNQPQHF. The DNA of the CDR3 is TGTGCCAGCAGTATAACGCGGAACAGCAATCAGCCCCAGCATTTT.

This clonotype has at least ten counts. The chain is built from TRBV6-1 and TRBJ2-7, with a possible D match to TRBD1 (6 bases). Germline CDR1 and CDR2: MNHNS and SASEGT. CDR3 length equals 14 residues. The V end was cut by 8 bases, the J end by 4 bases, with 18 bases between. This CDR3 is CASGFRDNRYEQYF. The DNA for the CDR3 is TGTGCCAGCGGATTCCGGGACAATCGGTACGAGCAGTACTTC.

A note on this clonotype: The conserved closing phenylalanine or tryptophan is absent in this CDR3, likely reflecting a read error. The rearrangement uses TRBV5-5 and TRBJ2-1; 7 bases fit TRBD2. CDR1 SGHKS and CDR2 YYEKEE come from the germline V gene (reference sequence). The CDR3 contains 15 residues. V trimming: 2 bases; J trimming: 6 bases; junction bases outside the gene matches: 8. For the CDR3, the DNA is TGTGCCAGCAGCTTTTGGCCTAGCGGAATCAATGAGCAGTTCCTC. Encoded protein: CASSFWPSGINEQFL.

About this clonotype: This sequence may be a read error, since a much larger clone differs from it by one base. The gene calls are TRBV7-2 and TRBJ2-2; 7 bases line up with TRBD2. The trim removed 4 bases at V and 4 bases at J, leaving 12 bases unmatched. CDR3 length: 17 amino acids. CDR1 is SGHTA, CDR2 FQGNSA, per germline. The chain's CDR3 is CASSSGSGGVSTGELFF. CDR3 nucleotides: TGTGCCAGCAGCTCAGGTTCGGGGGGAGTCTCCACCGGGGAGCTGTTTTTT.

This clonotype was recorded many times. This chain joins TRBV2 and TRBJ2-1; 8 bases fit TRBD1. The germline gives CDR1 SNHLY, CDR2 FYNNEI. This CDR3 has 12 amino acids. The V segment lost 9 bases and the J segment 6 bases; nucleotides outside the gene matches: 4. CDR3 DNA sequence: TGTGCCAGGAGGGACAGGTCCAATGAGCAGTTCTTC. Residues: CARRDRSNEQFF.

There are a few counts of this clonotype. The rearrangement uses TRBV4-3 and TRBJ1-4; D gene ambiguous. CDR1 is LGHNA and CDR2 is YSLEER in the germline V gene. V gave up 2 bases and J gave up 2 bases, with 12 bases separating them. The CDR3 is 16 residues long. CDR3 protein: CASSQSPASTNEKLFF. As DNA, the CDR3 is TGCGCCAGCAGCCAATCCCCCGCCAGTACTAATGAAAAACTGTTTTTT.

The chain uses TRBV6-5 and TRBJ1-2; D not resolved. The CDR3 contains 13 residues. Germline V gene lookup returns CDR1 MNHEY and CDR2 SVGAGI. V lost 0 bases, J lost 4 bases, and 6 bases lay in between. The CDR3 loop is CASSYSEGYGYTF. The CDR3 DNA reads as TGTGCCAGCAGTTACTCCGAGGGCTATGGCTACACCTTC.

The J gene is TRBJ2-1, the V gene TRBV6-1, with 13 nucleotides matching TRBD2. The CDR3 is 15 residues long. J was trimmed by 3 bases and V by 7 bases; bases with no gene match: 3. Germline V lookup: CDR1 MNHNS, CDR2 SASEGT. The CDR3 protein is CASIRTSGSYNEQFF. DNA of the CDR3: TGTGCCAGCATTCGGACTAGCGGGAGCTACAATGAGCAGTTCTTC.

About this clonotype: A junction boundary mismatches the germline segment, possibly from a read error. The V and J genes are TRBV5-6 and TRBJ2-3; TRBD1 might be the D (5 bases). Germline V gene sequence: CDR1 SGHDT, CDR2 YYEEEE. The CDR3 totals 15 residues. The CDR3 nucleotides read TGTGCCAGCGGCTTGGTAGTGGGGCTCGCAGATACGCAGTATTTT. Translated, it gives CASGLVVGLADTQYF.

CDR3 sequence reads: CASSVEPRVYRELFF. The CDR3 bases are TGTGCCAGCAGCGTAGAACCGCGGGTTTACCGGGAGCTGTTTTTT. The genes are TRBV7-9 and TRBJ2-2; D might be TRBD2 (5 bases). Germline values: CDR1 SEHNR, CDR2 FQNEAQ (reference sequence). The CDR3 runs to 15 residues. V was trimmed by 5 bases and J by 9 bases, leaving 19 bases between them.

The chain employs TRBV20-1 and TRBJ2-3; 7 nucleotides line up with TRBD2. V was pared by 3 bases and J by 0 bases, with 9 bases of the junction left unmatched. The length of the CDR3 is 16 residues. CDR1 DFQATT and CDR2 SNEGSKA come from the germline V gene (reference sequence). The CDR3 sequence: CSARGPGGGSTDTQYF. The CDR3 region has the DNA TGCAGTGCTAGGGGACCGGGCGGGGGAAGCACAGATACGCAGTATTTT.

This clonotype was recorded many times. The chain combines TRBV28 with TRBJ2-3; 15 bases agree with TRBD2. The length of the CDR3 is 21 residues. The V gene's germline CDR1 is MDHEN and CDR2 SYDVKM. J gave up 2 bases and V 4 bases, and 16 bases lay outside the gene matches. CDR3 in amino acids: CASSSQRHPGLAGGSTDTQYF. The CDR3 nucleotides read TGTGCCAGCAGTTCCCAGAGACATCCGGGACTAGCGGGAGGATCCACAGATACGCAGTATTTT. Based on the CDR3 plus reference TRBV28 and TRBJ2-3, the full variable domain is DVKVTQSSRYLVKRTGEKVFLECVQDMDHENMFWYRQDPGLGLRLIYFSYDVKMKEKGDIPEGYSVSREKKERFSLILESASTNQTSMYLCASSSQRHPGLAGGSTDTQYFGPGTRLTVL.